This record looks at one TCR beta chain sequence and its context. Its target is not known. This entry is derived from a study of tumor-infiltrating lymphocytes in localized non-small cell lung cancer. The wider study: Resected tumor was paired with non-adjacent uninvolved lung from the same patient. Whole-study results and caveats: Available tissue quantity limited TCR sequencing to a patient subset. T-cell fraction did not differ between immunotypes IM1 and IM2.

Profiled with immunoSEQ multiplex PCR; TCRdb holds only in-frame clones, not every one. Of several thousand clones listed, just under 75% are singletons. The V gene's germline CDR1 is MNHNS and CDR2 SASEGT. There are 14 residues in the CDR3. V lost 4 bases to trimming and J lost 9 bases, with 16 bases between them. Source material: lung tumor tissue. This sequence was found in a human donor with non-small cell lung cancer. V usage is TRBV6-1 and J usage is TRBJ2-1; D is tentatively TRBD1 or TRBD2 (5 bases each). In nucleotides, the CDR3 is TGTGCCAGCAGTGGGGTCCCAGGGACGAGTGAGCAGTTCTTC. It is translated as CASSGVPGTSEQFF.